The next 11 T cell receptor beta chains were all read from a single sample in a study of neurological immune-mediated disorders. TCRdb independently ran MiXCR on the 5' RACE reads; one entry per CDR3 protein. Here the sample spans 55,000 to 75,000 distinct CDR3 sequences, 2% to 2.5% being singletons. Material: PBMCs. The receptors were sampled from a man in his fifties with multiple sclerosis.

This clonotype was found a few times. A read error may produce the germline difference seen at one junction end. The chain couples TRBV12-3 or TRBV12-4 to TRBJ2-1, with D unclear. This CDR3 has 12 residues. In DNA form, the CDR3 reads TGTGACAGCAGTACCGACCGCAATGAGCAGTTCTTC. Protein product: CDSSTDRNEQFF.

This clonotype was observed many times. The rearrangement uses TRBV7-2 and TRBJ2-2; D perhaps matches TRBD1 (6 bases). The CDR3 spans 17 residues. Germline V gives CDR1 SGHTA, CDR2 FQGNSA. V lost 3 bases and J 0 bases, leaving 14 bases between the germline ends. CDR3: CASSLGRGGTNTGELFF. DNA for the CDR3: TGTGCCAGCAGCTTGGGCAGGGGCGGTACGAACACCGGGGAGCTGTTTTTT.

This clonotype was recorded many times. This chain joins TRBV6-6 and TRBJ1-2; TRBD1 matches at 7 bases. The CDR3 runs to 14 residues. The V and J ends lost 7 bases and 6 bases, in that order; junction bases with no gene match: 11. In germline, CDR1 is MNHNY, CDR2 SVGAGI (reference sequence). DNA of the CDR3: TGTGCCAGCATTCCGCCGGGACAGACGCATGGCTACACCTTC. The encoded protein is CASIPPGQTHGYTF.

There are many counts of this clonotype. The J gene is TRBJ1-1, the V gene TRBV7-2; D possibly corresponds to TRBD1 (5 bases). Trimming took off 5 bases at V and 4 bases at J, with 17 bases between the two ends. Germline CDR1 and CDR2: SGHTA and FQGNSA. The CDR3 length is 15 residues. CDR3 region: CASSLDPGAGTEAFF. The DNA of the CDR3 is TGTGCCAGCAGCCTGGATCCCGGGGCCGGCACTGAAGCTTTCTTT.

This clonotype has ten or more counts. This chain connects TRBV4-3 to TRBJ1-3; 7 nucleotides match TRBD1. This CDR3 spans 17 amino acids. After removal of 0 bases from V and 3 bases from J, the junction contained 8 bases not matched to a gene. Germline loops: CDR1 LGHNA, CDR2 YSLEER. The CDR3 here is CASSQDQGGTGGNTIYF. Written as DNA, the CDR3 is TGCGCCAGCAGCCAAGACCAGGGGGGTACAGGTGGAAACACCATATATTTT.

This clonotype has ten or more counts. The CDR3 protein is CASSSGSNYGYTF. The CDR3 bases are TGTGCCAGCAGTTCGGGCAGCAACTATGGCTACACCTTC. The J gene is TRBJ1-2, the V gene TRBV12-3 or TRBV12-4; D unclear. The CDR3 has 13 residues. V was clipped by 4 bases and J by 2 bases, with 8 bases between them.

The CDR3 coding sequence is TGCAGTGCTAACCCCCCCCGGGGGGGCTTTAACACTGAAGCTTTCTTT. Encoded protein: CSANPPRGGFNTEAFF. The gene calls are TRBV20-1 and TRBJ1-1, with D possibly TRBD1 on 6 matching bases. Trimming pared 4 bases from V and 2 bases from J, leaving 20 bases between. From germline, CDR1 is DFQATT and CDR2 SNEGSKA (reference sequence). The CDR3 totals 16 residues.

The sample holds many counts of this clonotype. The rearrangement uses TRBV10-3 and TRBJ2-3; tentatively, D is TRBD1 (6 bases). Trimming removed 0 bases at V and 0 bases at J, with 10 bases between. This CDR3 region has 16 residues. CDR1 and CDR2 from the germline V gene are ENHRY and SYGVKD. CDR3 nucleotides: TGTGCCATCAGTGAGTCTTCCACAGGGAGCACAGATACGCAGTATTTT. Encoded protein: CAISESSTGSTDTQYF.

In its sample, this clonotype was seen many times. The V and J genes are TRBV6-2 or TRBV6-3 and TRBJ2-1; the D gene is possibly TRBD2 (6 bases). V shed 6 bases and J shed 2 bases, with 14 bases lying between them. This CDR3 contains 15 residues. Germline values: CDR1 MNHEY, CDR2 SVGEGT. The chain's CDR3 is CASSRGLSAYNEQFF. The CDR3 region has the DNA TGTGCCAGCAGCCGGGGACTCTCTGCCTACAATGAGCAGTTCTTC.

This clonotype was found many times. DNA for the CDR3: TGTGCCAGCAGCTTCAACAGGGCCGGTCAAAGGACAGATACGCAGTATTTT. Translating gives CASSFNRAGQRTDTQYF. This chain joins TRBV7-2 and TRBJ2-3; maybe TRBD1 (6 bases). The germline V and J ends were trimmed by 3 bases and 3 bases, with 19 bases remaining between them. The CDR3 runs 17 residues. Germline V lookup: CDR1 SGHTA, CDR2 FQGNSA.

This clonotype occurred a few times. The junction departs from the called germline gene at one end, perhaps through a read error. The chain couples TRBV7-2 to TRBJ1-2; 8 nucleotides agree with TRBD1. The germline V gene has CDR1 SGHTA and CDR2 FQGNSA. The length of the CDR3 is 16 residues. CDR3 sequence: CVSSSQGAGRMYGYTF. The CDR3, as DNA: TGTGTCAGCAGCTCCCAGGGGGCAGGGAGAATGTATGGCTACACCTTC.